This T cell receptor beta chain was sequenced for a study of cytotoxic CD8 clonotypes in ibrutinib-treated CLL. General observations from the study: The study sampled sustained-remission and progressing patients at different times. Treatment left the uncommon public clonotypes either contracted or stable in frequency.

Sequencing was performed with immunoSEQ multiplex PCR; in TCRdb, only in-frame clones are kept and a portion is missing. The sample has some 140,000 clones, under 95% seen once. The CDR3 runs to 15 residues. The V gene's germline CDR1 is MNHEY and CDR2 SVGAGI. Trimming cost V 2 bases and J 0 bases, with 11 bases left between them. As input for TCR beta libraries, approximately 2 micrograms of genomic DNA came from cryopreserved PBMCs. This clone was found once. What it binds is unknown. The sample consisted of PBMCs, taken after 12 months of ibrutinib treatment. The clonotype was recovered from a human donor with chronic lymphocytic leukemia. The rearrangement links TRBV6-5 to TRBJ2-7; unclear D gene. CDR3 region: CASSYGGVSSYEQYF. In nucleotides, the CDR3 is TGTGCCAGCAGTTACGGCGGCGTTAGCTCCTACGAGCAGTACTTC.